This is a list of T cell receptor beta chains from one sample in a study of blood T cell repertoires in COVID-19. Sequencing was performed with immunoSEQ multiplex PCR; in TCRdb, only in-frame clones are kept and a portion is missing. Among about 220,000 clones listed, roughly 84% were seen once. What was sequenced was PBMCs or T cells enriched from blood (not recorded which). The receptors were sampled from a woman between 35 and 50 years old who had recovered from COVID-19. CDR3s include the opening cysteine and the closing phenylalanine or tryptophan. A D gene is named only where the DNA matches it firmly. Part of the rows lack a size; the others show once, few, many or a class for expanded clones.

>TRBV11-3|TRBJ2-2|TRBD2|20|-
TGTGCCAGCAGCTTGGTTCCGGGACTAGCGGGAGGGCCTTACACCGGGGAGCTGTTTTTT
CASSLVPGLAGGPYTGELFF
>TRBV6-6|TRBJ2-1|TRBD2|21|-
TGTGCCAGCAGTCGTCGAAACGTGGTAGCGGGAGGGGGACCCTCCTACAATGAGCAGTTCTTC
CASSRRNVVAGGGPSYNEQFF
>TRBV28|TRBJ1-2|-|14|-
TGTGCCAGCAGTTTGCAGGGGCCCAACTATGGCTACACCTTC
CASSLQGPNYGYTF
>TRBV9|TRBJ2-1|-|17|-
TGTGCCAGCAGCGTAGGCTCCGAACTAGCCTGGTACAATGAGCAGTTCTTC
CASSVGSELAWYNEQFF
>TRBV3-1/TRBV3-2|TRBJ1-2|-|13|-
TGTGCCAGCAGCCGGGCCAGGCAGTATGGCTACACCTTC
CASSRARQYGYTF
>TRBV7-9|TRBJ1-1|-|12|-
TGTGCCAGCAGCCCAGGGTCTGGGAAAGCTTTCTTT
CASSPGSGKAFF
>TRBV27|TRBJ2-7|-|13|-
TGTGCCAGCAGGAGTCTGACTGCCTACGAGCAGTACTTC
CASRSLTAYEQYF
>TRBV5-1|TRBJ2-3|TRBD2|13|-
TGCGCCAGCAGCTTGGAGCTAGCGGGAAGGGGGTATTTT
CASSLELAGRGYF
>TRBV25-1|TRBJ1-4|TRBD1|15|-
TGTGCCAGCAGTTCTCCCGGGACAGGGGATGAAAAACTGTTTTTT
CASSSPGTGDEKLFF
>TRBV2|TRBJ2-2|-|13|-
TGTGCCAGCACTCAACAGGGTGACGGGGAGCTGTTTTTT
CASTQQGDGELFF
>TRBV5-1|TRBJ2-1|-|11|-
TGCGCCAGCAGCTCCGGACAGGAGCAGTTCTTC
CASSSGQEQFF
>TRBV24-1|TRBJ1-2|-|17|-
TGTGCCACCTTCGGGAATTCTGGAACAGGGTCGTTCTATGGCTACACCTTC
CATFGNSGTGSFYGYTF
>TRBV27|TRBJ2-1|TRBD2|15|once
TGTGCCAGCAGTCAGGGACTAGCGGTGGTAGGAAGACAGTTCTTC
CASSQGLAVVGRQFF
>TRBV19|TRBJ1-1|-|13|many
TGTGCCAGTAGTAGGAGGGAGGGCACTGAAGCTTTCTTT
CASSRREGTEAFF
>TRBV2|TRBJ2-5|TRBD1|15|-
TGTGCCAGTTGCCTCCGGGACAGGGGCCGGGAGACCCAGTACTTC
CASCLRDRGRETQYF
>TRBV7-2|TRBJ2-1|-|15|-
TGTGCCAGCAGACTTTGGGGAGCCTCCTACAATGAGCAGTTCTTC
CASRLWGASYNEQFF
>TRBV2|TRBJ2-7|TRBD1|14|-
TGTGCCAGCAGGGGACAGGGGGGCTCCTACGAGCAGTACTTC
CASRGQGGSYEQYF
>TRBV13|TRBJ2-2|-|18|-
TGTGCCAGCAGCCCCCAGGAGGAAGTTTTACATGTCGCCGGGGAGCTGTTTTTT
CASSPQEEVLHVAGELFF
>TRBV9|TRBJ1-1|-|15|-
TGTGCCAGCAGCGCCGGGGGGTCGACGAACACTGAAGCTTTCTTT
CASSAGGSTNTEAFF
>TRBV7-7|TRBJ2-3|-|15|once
TGTGCCAGCAGCTTAGTTCTTGGCGGTCCAGATACGCAGTATTTT
CASSLVLGGPDTQYF
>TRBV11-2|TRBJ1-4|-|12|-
TGTGCCAGCAGCCCCCAGGGTGAAAAACTGTTTTTT
CASSPQGEKLFF
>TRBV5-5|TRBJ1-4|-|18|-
TGTGCCAGCAGCTTGGCTTGGGTCGGAACGGGGGCTAATGAAAAACTGTTTTTT
CASSLAWVGTGANEKLFF
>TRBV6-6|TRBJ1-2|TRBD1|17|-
TGTGCCAGCAGTCTCCAAAGTGGGACAGGGGTGGGCTATGGCTACACCTTC
CASSLQSGTGVGYGYTF
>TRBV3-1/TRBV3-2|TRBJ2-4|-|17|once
TGTGCCAGCAGCCACGCATCGGGACAAATAGCCAAAAACATTCAGTACTTC
CASSHASGQIAKNIQYF
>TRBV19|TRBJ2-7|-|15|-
TGTGCCAGTAGTATGGGCGACATGTACTCCTACGAGCAGTACTTC
CASSMGDMYSYEQYF
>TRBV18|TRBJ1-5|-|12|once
TGTGCCAGCTCACCCTGGGGGGGGGCCCAGCATTTT
CASSPWGGAQHF
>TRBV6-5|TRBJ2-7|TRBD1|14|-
TGTGCCAGCAGTCTCACCGGGACAGACTACGAGCAGTACTTC
CASSLTGTDYEQYF
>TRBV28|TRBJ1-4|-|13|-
TGTGCCAGCAGCCAGGGGACTAATGAAAAACTGTTTTTT
CASSQGTNEKLFF
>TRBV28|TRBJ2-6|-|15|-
TGTGCCAGCACCACGCAGAGGGCTGGGGCCAACGTCCTGACTTTC
CASTTQRAGANVLTF
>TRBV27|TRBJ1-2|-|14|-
TGTGCCAGCAGCCCGAGACAGCTGCTTGGTGGCTACACCTTC
CASSPRQLLGGYTF
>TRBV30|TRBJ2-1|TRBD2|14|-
TGTGCCTGGAGTCTAACGGGACTAGACAATGAGCAGTTCTTC
CAWSLTGLDNEQFF
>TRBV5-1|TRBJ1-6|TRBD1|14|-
TGCGCCAGCAGCTTGGGGGACAGAAATTCACCCCTCCACTTT
CASSLGDRNSPLHF
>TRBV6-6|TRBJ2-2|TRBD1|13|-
TGTGCCAGCGAAGGGACAGGGAACGGGGAGCTGTTTTTT
CASEGTGNGELFF
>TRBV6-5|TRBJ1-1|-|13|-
TGTGCCAGCAGTTACTCTACGGAGACTGAAGCTTTCTTT
CASSYSTETEAFF
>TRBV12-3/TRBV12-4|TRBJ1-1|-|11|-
TGTGCCAGCAGCCGGGGGGTTCAAGCTTTCTTT
CASSRGVQAFF
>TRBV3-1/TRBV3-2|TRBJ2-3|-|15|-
TGTGCCAGCAGCCAAGCCGCCCGAACCGGAGATACGCAGTATTTT
CASSQAARTGDTQYF
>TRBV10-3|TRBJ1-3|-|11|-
TGTGCCATCAGTGACGTCAGGGACATATATTTT
CAISDVRDIYF
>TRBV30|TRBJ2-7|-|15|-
TGTGCCTGGAGTCAAACTAGGAACATCCCCTACGAGCAGTACTTC
CAWSQTRNIPYEQYF
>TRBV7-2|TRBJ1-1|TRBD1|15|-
TGTGCCAGCAGCCCCACAGGGGGCCTGTGGACTGAAGCTTTCTTT
CASSPTGGLWTEAFF
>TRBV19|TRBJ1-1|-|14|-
TGTGCCAGTAGTATGGCAGGGAGGGGCACTGAAGCTTTCTTT
CASSMAGRGTEAFF
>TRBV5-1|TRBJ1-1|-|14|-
TGCGCCAGCAGCTTCACAGGATTGCCCACTGAAGCTTTCTTT
CASSFTGLPTEAFF
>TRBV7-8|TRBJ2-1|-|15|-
TGTGCCAGCAGCTTATGGGGCAGCTCCTACAATGAGCAGTTCTTC
CASSLWGSSYNEQFF